This T cell receptor beta chain was identified in a study of blood T cell repertoires in COVID-19. Overall study: T cells, B-cell-depleted T cells, or PBMCs supplied cDNA or gDNA.

Profiled with immunoSEQ multiplex PCR; TCRdb holds only in-frame clones, not every one. This table holds fewer than 400,000 clones, approximately 89% found once. This CDR3 spans 15 amino acids. The V end was cut by 1 base, the J end by 0 bases, with 10 bases between. Germline V lookup: CDR1 LGHDT, CDR2 YNNKEL (reference sequence). Sequencing used PBMCs or T cells enriched from blood (not recorded which). The chain employs TRBV3-1 (or the pseudogene TRBV3-2) and TRBJ2-7; no clear D. This sequence was found in a woman younger than 45 who had recovered from COVID-19. The CDR3 region is CASSQVGSNSYEQYF. CDR3 in DNA: TGTGCCAGCAGCCAAGTCGGGTCTAACTCCTACGAGCAGTACTTC.